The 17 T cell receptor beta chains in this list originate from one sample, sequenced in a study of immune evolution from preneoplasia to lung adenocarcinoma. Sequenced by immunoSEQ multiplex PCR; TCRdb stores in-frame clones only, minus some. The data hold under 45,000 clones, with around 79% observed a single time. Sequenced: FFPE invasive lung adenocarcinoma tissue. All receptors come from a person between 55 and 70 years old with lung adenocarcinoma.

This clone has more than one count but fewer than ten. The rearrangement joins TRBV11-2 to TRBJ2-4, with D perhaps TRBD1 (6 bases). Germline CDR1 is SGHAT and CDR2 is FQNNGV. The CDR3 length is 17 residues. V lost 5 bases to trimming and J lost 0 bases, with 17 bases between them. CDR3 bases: TGTGCCAGCAGCCCATGGACAGCCGGCTTAGCCAAAAACATTCAGTACTTC. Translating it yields CASSPWTAGLAKNIQYF.

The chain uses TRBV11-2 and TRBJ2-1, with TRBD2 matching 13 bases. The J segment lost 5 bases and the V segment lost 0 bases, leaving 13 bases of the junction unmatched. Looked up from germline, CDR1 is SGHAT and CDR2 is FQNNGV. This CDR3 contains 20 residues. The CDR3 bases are TGTGCCAGCAGCTTAGATTTCCCCGGGACTAGCGGGATTCGAAACAATGAGCAGTTCTTC. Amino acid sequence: CASSLDFPGTSGIRNNEQFF.

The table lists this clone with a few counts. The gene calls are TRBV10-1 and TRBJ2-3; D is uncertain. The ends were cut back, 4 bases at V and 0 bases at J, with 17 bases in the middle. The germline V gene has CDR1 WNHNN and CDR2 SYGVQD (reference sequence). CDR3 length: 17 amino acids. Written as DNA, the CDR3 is TGCGCCAGCAGTGCCGGAAAGGCCTCCACTAGCACAGATACGCAGTATTTT. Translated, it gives CASSAGKASTSTDTQYF.

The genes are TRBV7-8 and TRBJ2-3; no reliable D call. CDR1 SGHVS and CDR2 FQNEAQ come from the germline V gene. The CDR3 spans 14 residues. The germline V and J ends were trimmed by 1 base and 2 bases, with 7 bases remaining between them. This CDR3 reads CASSLGRPTDTQYF. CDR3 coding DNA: TGTGCCAGCAGCTTAGGGCGTCCCACAGATACGCAGTATTTT.

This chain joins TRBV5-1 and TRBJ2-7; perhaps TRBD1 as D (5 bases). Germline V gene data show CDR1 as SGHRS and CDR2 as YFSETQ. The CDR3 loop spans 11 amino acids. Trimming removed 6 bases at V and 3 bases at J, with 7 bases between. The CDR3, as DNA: TGCGCCAGCAAGGGGATCTACGAGCAGTACTTC. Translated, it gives CASKGIYEQYF.

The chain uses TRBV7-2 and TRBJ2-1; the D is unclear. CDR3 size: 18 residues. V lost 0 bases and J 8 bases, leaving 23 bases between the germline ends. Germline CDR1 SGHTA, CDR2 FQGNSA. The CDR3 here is CASSLAVRARGSGDEQFF. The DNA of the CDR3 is TGTGCCAGCAGCTTAGCGGTTAGGGCGAGAGGATCGGGCGATGAGCAGTTCTTC.

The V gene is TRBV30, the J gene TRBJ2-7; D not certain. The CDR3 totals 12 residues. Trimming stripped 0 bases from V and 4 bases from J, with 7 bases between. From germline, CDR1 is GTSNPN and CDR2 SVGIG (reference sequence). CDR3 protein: CAWSVVRYEQYF. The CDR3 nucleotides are TGTGCCTGGAGTGTTGTGCGATACGAGCAGTACTTC. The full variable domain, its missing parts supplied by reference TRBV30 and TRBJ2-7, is SQTIHQWPATLVQPVGSPLSLECTVEGTSNPNLYWYRQAAGRGLQLLFYSVGIGQISSEVPQNLSASRPQDRQFILSSKKLLLSDSGFYLCAWSVVRYEQYFGPGTRLTVT.

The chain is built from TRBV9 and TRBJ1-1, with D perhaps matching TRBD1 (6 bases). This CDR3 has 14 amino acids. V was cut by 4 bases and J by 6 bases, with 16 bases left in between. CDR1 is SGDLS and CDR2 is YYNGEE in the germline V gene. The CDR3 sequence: CASSPTGLAAEAFF. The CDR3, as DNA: TGTGCCAGCAGCCCAACAGGGTTAGCGGCTGAAGCTTTCTTT.

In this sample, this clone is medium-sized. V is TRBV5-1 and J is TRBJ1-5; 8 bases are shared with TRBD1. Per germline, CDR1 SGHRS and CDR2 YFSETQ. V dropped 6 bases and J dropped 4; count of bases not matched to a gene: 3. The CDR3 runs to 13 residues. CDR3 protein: CASIGQGNQPQHF. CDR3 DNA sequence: TGCGCCAGCATCGGACAGGGTAATCAGCCCCAGCATTTT.

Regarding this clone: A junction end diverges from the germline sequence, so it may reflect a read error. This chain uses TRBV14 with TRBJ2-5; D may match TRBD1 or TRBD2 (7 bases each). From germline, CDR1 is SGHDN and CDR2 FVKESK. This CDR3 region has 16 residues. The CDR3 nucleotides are TGTGCCAACAGCTTCATTGGCGGCAGGGGGGGAAAGACCCAGTACTTC. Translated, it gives CANSFIGGRGGKTQYF.

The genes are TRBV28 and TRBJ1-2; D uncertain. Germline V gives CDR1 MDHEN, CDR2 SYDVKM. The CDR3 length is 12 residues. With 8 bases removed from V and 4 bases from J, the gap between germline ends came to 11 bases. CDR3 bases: TGTGCCAGCTTAACGGCGTCCTATGGCTACACCTTC. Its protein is CASLTASYGYTF.

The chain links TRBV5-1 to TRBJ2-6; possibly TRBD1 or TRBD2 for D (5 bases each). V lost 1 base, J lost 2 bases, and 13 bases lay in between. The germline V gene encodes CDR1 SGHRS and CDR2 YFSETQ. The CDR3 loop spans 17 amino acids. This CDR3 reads CASSLWQGVTGANVLTF. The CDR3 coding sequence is TGCGCCAGCAGCTTGTGGCAGGGAGTCACTGGGGCCAACGTCCTGACTTTC.

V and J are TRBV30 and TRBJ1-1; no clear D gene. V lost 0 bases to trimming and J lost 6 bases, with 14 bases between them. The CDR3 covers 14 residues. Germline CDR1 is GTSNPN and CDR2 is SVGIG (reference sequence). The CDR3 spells CAWSVEGYGSEAFF. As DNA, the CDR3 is TGTGCCTGGAGTGTGGAAGGGTATGGGTCTGAAGCTTTCTTT.

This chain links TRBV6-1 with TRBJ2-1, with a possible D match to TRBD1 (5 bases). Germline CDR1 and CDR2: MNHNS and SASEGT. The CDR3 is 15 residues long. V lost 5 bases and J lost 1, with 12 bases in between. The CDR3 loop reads CASSQGRWSYNEQFF. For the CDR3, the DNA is TGTGCCAGCAGTCAGGGAAGATGGTCCTACAATGAGCAGTTCTTC.

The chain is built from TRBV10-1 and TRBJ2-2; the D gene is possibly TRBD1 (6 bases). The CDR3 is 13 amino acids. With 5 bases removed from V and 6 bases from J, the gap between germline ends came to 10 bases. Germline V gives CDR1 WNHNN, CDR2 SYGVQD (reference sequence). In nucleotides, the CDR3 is TGCGCCAGCAGTCTGGACAGAGCCGGGGAGCTGTTTTTT. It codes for CASSLDRAGELFF.

The CDR3 DNA reads as TGTGCCTGGAAACTCCATACAGGGAGCGGGGAGCTGTTTTTT. Its translation is CAWKLHTGSGELFF. This chain links TRBV30 with TRBJ2-2; D possibly corresponds to TRBD1 (6 bases). The germline CDR1 and CDR2 sequences are GTSNPN and SVGIG (reference sequence). Trimming removed 4 bases from V and 7 bases from J, with 16 bases in between. CDR3 size: 14 residues. Based on the CDR3 plus reference TRBV30 and TRBJ2-2, the full variable domain is SQTIHQWPATLVQPVGSPLSLECTVEGTSNPNLYWYRQAAGRGLQLLFYSVGIGQISSEVPQNLSASRPQDRQFILSSKKLLLSDSGFYLCAWKLHTGSGELFFGEGSRLTVL.

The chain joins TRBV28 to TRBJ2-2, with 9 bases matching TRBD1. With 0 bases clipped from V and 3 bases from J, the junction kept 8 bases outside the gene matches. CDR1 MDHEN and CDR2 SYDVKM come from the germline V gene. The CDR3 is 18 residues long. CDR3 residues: CASSLWGFGQGHTGELFF. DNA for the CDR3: TGTGCCAGCAGTTTATGGGGGTTTGGACAGGGGCACACCGGGGAGCTGTTTTTT.